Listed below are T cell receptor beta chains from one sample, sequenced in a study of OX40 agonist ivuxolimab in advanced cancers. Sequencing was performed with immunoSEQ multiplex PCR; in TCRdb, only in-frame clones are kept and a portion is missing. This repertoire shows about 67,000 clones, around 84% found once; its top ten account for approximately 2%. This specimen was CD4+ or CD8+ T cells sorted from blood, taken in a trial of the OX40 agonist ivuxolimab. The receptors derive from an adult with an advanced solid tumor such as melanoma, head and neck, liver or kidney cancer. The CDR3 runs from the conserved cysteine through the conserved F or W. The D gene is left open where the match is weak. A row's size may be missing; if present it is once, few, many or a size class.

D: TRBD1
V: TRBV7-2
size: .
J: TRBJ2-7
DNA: TGTGCCAGCAGCGCAGACAGGGTACGATCGAGCTACGAGCAGTACTTC
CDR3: CASSADRVRSSYEQYF

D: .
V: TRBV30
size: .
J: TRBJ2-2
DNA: TGTGCCTGGAGCTCAGCCGGGACACATAACACCGGGGAGCTGTTTTTT
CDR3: CAWSSAGTHNTGELFF

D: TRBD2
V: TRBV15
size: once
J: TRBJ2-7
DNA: TGTGCCACCAGCCCAAACAACTTGGGGGGGGCGGGAGGTTTCGAGCAGTACTTC
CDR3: CATSPNNLGGAGGFEQYF

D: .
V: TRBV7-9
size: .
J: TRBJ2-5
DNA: TGTGCCAGCACCGTTTTAGAGGGGGGGGAAGAGACCCAGTACTTC
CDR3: CASTVLEGGEETQYF

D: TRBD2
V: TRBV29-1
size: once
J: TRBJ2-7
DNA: TGCAGCGTAGTCCTAGCGGGACTTACCTACGAGCAGTACTTC
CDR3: CSVVLAGLTYEQYF

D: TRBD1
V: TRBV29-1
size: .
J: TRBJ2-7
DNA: TGCAGCGTCACGGGACAGGATTCCTACGAGCAGTACTTC
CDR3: CSVTGQDSYEQYF

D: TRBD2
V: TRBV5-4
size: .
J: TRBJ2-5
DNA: TGTGCCAGCAGCTTTCAAGCGGGAGGGGGATCGGAGACCCAGTACTTC
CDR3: CASSFQAGGGSETQYF

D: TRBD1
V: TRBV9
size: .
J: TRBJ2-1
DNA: TGTGCCAGCAGCCCTGCCGGGGACAGATACAATGAGCAGTTCTTC
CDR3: CASSPAGDRYNEQFF

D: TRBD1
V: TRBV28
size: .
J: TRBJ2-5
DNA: TGTGCCAGCAGCTCTAACCGGGACAGCGGAGAGACCCAGTACTTC
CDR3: CASSSNRDSGETQYF

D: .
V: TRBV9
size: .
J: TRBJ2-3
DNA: TGTGCCAGCAGCGCCAGACAGTCCACAGATACGCAGTATTTT
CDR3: CASSARQSTDTQYF

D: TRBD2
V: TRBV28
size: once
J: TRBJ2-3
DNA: TGTGCCGGGGCGGGACGCGGGGGACCTGGCACAGATACGCAGTATTTT
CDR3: CAGAGRGGPGTDTQYF

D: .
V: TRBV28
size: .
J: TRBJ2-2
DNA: TGTGCCAGCGAGATTGACGCAACCGGGGAGCTGTTTTTT
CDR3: CASEIDATGELFF

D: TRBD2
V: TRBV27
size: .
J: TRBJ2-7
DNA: TGTGCCAGCCGGTCACTAGCGGGAGGTTGGAACGAGCAGTACTTC
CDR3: CASRSLAGGWNEQYF

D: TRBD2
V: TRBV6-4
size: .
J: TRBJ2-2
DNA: TGTGCCAGCAGCGAACTAGCGGATTTGAACACCGGGGAGCTGTTTTTT
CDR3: CASSELADLNTGELFF

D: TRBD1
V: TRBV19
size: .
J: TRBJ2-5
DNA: TGTGCCAGTAGTGCCCCGGGACAGGGGGCGCGGGAGACCCAGTACTTC
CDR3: CASSAPGQGARETQYF

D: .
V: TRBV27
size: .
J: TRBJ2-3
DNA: TGTGCCAGCAGGGGAGTTGGAGATACGCAGTATTTT
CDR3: CASRGVGDTQYF

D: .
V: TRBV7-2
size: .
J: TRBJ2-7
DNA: TGTGCCAGCAGCCGTGACAGGACGGTAGGCGAGCAGTACTTC
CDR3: CASSRDRTVGEQYF

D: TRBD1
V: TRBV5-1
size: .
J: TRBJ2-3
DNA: TGCGCCAGCAGCTGGAGTACAGGGGGCGGGGGCACAGATACGCAGTATTTT
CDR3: CASSWSTGGGGTDTQYF

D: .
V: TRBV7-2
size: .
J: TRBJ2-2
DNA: TGTGCCAGCAGCCCTGGTTGGGAAACCGGGGAGCTGTTTTTT
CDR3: CASSPGWETGELFF

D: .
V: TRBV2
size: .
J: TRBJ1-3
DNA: TGTGCCAGCAGTGAAGGGTCGAGCTCTGGAAACACCATATATTTT
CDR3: CASSEGSSSGNTIYF